The 2 T cell receptor beta chains below all came from one sample that was sequenced in a study of identical twins. TCRdb reprocessed the 5' RACE reads with MiXCR, giving one entry per CDR3 protein. This table has about 200,000 distinct CDR3 sequences, under 8.5% appearing once. This same sample was also part of a study on T cells expressing NK-cell markers.

Sequencing input: CD8+ T cells sorted from blood. All receptors come from a woman aged 18-29 years in good health.

In its sample, this clonotype was seen a few times. The chain recombines TRBV7-9 with TRBJ2-7; 9 nucleotides align to TRBD1. Trimming removed 4 bases from V and 5 bases from J; junction bases left unmatched: 9. This CDR3 region has 15 residues. Looked up from germline, CDR1 is SEHNR and CDR2 is FQNEAQ (reference sequence). CDR3: CASSSPGTGLNEQYF. In nucleotides, the CDR3 is TGTGCCAGCAGCTCTCCCGGGACAGGGTTGAACGAGCAGTACTTC.

This clonotype has at least ten counts. V gene TRBV12-3 or TRBV12-4 combines with J gene TRBJ1-5; no firm D call. Trimming took off 3 bases at V and 7 bases at J, with 13 bases between the two ends. The CDR3 is 14 amino acids. The CDR3 bases are TGTGCCAGCAGTTTGGGCCAGCTCGGACAGCCCCAGCATTTT. It encodes CASSLGQLGQPQHF.